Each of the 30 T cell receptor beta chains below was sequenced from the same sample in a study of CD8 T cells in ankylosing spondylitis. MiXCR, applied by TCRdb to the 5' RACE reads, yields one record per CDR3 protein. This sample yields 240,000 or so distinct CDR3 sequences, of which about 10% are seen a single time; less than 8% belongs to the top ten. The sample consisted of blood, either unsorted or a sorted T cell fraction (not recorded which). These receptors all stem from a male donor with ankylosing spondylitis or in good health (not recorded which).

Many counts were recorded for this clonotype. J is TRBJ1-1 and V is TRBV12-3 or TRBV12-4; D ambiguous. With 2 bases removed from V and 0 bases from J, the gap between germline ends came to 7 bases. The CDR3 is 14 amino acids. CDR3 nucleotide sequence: TGTGCCAGCAGTTTAAATCTGATGAACACTGAAGCTTTCTTT. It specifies CASSLNLMNTEAFF.

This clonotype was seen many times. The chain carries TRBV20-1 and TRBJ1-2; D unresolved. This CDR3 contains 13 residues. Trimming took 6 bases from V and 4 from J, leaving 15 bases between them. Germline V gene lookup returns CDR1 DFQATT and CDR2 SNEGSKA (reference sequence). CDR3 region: CSAPSESIYGYTF. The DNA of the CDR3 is TGCAGTGCCCCATCCGAGTCTATCTATGGCTACACCTTC.

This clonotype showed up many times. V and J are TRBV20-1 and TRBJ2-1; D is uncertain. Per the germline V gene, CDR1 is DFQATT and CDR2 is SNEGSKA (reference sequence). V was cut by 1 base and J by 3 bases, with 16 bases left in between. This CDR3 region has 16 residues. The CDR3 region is CSARGLTQAYYNEQFF. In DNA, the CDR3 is TGCAGTGCTAGAGGCCTTACACAAGCTTACTACAATGAGCAGTTCTTC.

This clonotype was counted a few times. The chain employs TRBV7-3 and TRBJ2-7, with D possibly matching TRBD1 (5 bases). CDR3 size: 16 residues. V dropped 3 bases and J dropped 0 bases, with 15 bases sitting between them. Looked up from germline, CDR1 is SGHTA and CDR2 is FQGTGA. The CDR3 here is CASSFEGVSGSYEQYF. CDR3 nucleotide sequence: TGTGCCAGCAGCTTCGAAGGGGTTAGTGGCTCCTACGAGCAGTACTTC.

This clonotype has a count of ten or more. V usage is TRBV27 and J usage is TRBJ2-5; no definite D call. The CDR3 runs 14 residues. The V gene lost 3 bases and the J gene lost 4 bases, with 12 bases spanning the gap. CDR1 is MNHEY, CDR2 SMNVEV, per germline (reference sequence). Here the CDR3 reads CASSFSRLLETQYF. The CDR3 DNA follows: TGTGCCAGCAGTTTCAGCAGGTTGCTAGAGACCCAGTACTTC.

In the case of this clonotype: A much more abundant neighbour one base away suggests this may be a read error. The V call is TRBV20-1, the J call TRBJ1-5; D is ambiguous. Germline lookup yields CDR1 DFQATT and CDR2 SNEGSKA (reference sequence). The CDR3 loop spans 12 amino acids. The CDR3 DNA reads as TGCAGTGCTATGCCAGAAAATCAGCTCCAGCATTTT. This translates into CSAMPENQLQHF.

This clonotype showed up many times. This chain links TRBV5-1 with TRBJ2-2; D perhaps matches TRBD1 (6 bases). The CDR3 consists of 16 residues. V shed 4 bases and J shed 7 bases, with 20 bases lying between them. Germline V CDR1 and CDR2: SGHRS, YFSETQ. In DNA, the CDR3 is TGCGCCAGCAGCCTGGCTCAGGGGCCGAAACACGGGGAGCTGTTTTTT. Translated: CASSLAQGPKHGELFF.

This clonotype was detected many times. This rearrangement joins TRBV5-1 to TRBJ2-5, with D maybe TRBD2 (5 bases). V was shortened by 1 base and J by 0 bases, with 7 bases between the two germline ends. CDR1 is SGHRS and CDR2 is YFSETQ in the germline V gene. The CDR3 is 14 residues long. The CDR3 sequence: CASSLRTYQETQYF. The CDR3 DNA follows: TGCGCCAGCAGCTTGAGGACTTACCAAGAGACCCAGTACTTC.

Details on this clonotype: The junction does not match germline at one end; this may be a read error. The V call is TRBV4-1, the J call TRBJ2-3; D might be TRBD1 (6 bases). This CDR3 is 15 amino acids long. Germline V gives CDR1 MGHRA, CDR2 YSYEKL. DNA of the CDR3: TGCGCCAGCAGCCCAGGAACAGGGTTTAAGGATACGCGGTATTTT. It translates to CASSPGTGFKDTRYF.

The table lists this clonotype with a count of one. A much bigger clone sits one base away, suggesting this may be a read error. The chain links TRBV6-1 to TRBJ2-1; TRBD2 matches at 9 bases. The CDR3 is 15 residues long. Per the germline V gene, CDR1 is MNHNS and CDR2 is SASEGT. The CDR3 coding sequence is TGTACCAGCATATCTCTGGCGGGGGGGCCCAATGAGCAGTTCTTC. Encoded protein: CTSISLAGGPNEQFF.

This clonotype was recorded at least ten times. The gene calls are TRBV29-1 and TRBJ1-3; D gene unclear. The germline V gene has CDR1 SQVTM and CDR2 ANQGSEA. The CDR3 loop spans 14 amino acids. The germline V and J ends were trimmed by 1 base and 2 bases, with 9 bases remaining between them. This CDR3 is CSVEVAAPGNTIYF. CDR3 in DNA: TGCAGCGTTGAAGTCGCGGCCCCTGGAAACACCATATATTTT. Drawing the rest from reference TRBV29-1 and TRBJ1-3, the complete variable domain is SAVISQKPSRDICQRGTSLTIQCQVDSQVTMMFWYRQQPGQSLTLIATANQGSEATYESGFVIDKFPISRPNLTFSTLTVSNMSPEDSSIYLCSVEVAAPGNTIYFGEGSWLTVV.

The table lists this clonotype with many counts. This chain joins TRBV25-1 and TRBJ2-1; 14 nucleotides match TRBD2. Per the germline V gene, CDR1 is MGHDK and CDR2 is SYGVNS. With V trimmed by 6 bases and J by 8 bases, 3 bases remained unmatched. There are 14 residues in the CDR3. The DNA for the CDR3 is TGTGCCAGCAGGGGACTAGCGGGAGTCGATGAGCAGTTCTTC. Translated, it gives CASRGLAGVDEQFF.

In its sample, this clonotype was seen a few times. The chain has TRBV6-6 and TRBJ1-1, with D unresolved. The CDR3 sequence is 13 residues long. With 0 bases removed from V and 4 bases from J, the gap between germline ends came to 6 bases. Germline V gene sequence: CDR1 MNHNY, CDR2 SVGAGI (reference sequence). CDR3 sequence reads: CASSYSPGTEAFF. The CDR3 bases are TGTGCCAGCAGTTACTCACCCGGCACTGAAGCTTTCTTT.

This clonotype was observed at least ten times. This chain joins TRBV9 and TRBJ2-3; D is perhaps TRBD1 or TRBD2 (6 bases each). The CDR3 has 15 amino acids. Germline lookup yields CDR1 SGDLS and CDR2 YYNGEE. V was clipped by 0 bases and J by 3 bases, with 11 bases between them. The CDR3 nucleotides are TGTGCCAGCAGCGTAGCGGGGGCCTTGACAGATACGCAGTATTTT. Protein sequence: CASSVAGALTDTQYF.

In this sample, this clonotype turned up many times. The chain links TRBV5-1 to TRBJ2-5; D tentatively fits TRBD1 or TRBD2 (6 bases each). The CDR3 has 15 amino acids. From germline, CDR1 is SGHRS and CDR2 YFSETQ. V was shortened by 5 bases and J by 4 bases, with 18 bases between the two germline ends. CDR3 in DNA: TGCGCCAGCAGTTTAGCGGCACCAGGGGCAGAGACCCAGTACTTC. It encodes CASSLAAPGAETQYF.

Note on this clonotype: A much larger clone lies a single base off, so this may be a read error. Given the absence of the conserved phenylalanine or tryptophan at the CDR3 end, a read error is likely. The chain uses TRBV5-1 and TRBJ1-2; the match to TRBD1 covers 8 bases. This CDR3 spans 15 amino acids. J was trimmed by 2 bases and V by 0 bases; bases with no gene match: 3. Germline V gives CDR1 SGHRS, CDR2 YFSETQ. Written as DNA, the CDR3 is TGCGCCAGCAGCTTGGACGGACAGGGCAACTATGGCTACACCCTC. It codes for CASSLDGQGNYGYTL.

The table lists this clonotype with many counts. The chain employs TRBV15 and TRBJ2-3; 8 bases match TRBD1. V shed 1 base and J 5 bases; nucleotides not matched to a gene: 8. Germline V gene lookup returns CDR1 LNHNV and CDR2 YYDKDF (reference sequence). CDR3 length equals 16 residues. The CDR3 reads CATSRVRQGYRDTQYF. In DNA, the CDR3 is TGTGCCACCAGCAGAGTTCGACAGGGGTATAGAGATACGCAGTATTTT.

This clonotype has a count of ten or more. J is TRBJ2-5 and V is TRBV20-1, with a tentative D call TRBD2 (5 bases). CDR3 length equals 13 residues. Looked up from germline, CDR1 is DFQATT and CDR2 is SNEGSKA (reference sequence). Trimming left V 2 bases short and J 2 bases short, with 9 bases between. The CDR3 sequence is CSARLAGQETQYF. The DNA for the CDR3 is TGCAGTGCTAGACTAGCCGGGCAAGAGACCCAGTACTTC.

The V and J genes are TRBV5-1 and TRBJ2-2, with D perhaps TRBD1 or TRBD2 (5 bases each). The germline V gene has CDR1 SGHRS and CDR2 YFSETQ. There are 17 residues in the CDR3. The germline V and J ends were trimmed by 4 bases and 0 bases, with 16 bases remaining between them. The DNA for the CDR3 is TGCGCCAGCAGCCCCCAGGTGTCGGGGCCGAACACCGGGGAGCTGTTTTTT. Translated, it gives CASSPQVSGPNTGELFF.

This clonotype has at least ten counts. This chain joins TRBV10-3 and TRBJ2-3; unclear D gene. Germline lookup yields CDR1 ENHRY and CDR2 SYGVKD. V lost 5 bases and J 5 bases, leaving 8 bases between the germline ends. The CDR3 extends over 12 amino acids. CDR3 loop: CAISPQRDTQYF. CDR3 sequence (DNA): TGTGCCATCAGTCCTCAGCGAGATACGCAGTATTTT.

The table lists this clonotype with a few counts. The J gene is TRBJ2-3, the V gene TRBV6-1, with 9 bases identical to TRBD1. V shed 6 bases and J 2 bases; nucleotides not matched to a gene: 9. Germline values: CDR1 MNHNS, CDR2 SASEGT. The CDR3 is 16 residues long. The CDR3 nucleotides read TGTGCCAGCAGAACGCTCGGACAGGGGAACACAGATACGCAGTATTTT. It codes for CASRTLGQGNTDTQYF.

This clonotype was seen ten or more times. CDR3 coding DNA: TGTGCCAGCAGTCCTGGAATCGGGGAGCTGTTTTTT. It specifies CASSPGIGELFF. This chain uses TRBV28 with TRBJ2-2; D is undetermined. The CDR3 totals 12 residues. V was trimmed by 5 bases and J by 7 bases, leaving 8 bases between them. Germline V gene sequence: CDR1 MDHEN, CDR2 SYDVKM.

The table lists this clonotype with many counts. CDR3 sequence reads: CASSSVVGQQVSEAFF. The CDR3 nucleotides read TGCGCCAGCAGCTCCGTCGTGGGACAGCAGGTCTCGGAAGCTTTCTTT. The chain uses TRBV5-1 and TRBJ1-1; 7 bases are shared with TRBD1. In germline, CDR1 is SGHRS, CDR2 YFSETQ. The CDR3 covers 16 residues. Trimming cost V 3 bases and J 8 bases; bases outside gene matches: 16.

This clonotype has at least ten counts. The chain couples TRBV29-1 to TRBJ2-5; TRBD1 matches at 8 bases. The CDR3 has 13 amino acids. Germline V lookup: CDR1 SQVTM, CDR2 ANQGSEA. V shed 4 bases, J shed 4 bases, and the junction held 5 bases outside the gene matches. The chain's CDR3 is CSVGTGRGETQYF. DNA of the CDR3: TGCAGCGTTGGGACAGGGCGAGGAGAGACCCAGTACTTC.

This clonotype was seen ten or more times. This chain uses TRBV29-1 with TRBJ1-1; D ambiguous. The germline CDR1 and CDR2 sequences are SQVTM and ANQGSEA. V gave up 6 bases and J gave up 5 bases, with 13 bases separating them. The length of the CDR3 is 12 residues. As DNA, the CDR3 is TGCAGCGTAGATGGGTTGGGGACTGAAGCTTTCTTT. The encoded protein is CSVDGLGTEAFF.

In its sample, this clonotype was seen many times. Written as DNA, the CDR3 is TGTGCCAGCAGCTCCTCGGGAAACACTGAAGCTTTCTTT. Residues: CASSSSGNTEAFF. This chain uses TRBV7-3 with TRBJ1-1, with D unclear. The CDR3 length is 13 residues. The germline V and J ends were trimmed by 4 bases and 2 bases, with 8 bases remaining between them. Germline CDR1 and CDR2: SGHTA and FQGTGA.

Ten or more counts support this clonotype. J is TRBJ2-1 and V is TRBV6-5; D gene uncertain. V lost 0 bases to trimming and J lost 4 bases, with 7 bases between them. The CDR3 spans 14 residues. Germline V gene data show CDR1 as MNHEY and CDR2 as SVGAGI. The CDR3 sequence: CASSYSISYNEQFF. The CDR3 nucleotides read TGTGCCAGCAGTTACTCGATCAGTTACAATGAGCAGTTCTTC.

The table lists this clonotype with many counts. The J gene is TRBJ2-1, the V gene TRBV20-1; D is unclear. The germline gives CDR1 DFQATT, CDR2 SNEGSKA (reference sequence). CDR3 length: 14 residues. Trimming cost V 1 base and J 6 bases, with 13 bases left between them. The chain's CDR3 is CSARVVWGSNEQFF. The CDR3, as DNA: TGCAGTGCTAGAGTGGTTTGGGGTAGCAATGAGCAGTTCTTC.

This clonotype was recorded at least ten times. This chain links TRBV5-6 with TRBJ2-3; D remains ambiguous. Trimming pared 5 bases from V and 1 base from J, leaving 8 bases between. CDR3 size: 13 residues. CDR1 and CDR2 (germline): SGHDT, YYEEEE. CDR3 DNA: TGTGCCAGCAGTCCAACGGGCACAGATACGCAGTATTTT. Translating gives CASSPTGTDTQYF.

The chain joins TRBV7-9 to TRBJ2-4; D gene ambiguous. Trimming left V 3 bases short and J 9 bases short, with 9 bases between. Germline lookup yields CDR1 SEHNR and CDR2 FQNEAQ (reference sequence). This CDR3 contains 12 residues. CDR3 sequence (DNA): TGTGCCAGCAGCTTGGCAGAAGGCATTCAGTACTTC. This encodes CASSLAEGIQYF. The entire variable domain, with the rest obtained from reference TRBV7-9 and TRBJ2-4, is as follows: DTGVSQNPRHKITKRGQNVTFRCDPISEHNRLYWYRQTLGQGPEFLTYFQNEAQLEKSRLLSDRFSAERPKGSFSTLEIQRTEQGDSAMYLCASSLAEGIQYFGAGTRLSVL.